Here is one T cell receptor beta chain with its context. At one of its ends the junction is not consistent with the germline gene, which may arise from a read error. CDR3 length: 15 amino acids. CDR1 and CDR2 from the germline V gene are MNHNS and SASEGT. Assay: immunoSEQ multiplex PCR; the TCRdb copy retains only in-frame clones and omits some. The sample gives several thousand clones, around 28% of which show up once; approximately 5% is in the top ten. The sample originates from a study of graft-versus-host responses after intestinal transplantation. The wider study: Grafts were multivisceral, liver-intestinal, or isolated intestinal. Each patient got anti-thymocyte globulin induction, then tacrolimus and steroids for approximately three years.

Points from the study as a whole: High graft-versus-host to host-versus-graft clonal ratios were found in allografts of patients who had graft-donor T cell macrochimerism.

This TCR was sampled from a human patient who received an intestinal transplant. The V call is TRBV6-1, the J call TRBJ2-5; D gene unclear. The J call may be in error: the DNA end matches TRBJ2-7 better. Here the sequenced sample was alloreactive CD4+ T cells from a mixed lymphocyte reaction culture, taken before intestinal transplant. Documented subset: CFSE-low proliferating T cells sorted from roughly 6-day pre-transplant mixed lymphocyte reaction (GvH or HvG direction). CDR3 DNA: TGTGCCATCAGTGAATATCAAGGCAGTTCCTACGAGCAGTACTTC. It codes for CAISEYQGSSYEQYF.